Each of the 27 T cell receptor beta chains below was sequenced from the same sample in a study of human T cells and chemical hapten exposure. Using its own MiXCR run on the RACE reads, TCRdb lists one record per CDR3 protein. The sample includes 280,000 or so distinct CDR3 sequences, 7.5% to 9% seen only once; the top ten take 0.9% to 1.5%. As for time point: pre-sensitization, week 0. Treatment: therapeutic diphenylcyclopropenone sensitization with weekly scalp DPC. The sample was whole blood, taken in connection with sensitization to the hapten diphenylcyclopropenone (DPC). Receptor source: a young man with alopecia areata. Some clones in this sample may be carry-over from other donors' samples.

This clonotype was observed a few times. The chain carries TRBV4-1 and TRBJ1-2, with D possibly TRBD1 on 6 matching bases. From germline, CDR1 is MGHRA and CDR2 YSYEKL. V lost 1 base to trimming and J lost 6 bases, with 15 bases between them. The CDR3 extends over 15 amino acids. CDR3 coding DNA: TGCGCCAGCAGCCAAGCCAGGGGAGGTCGGCATGGCTACACCTTC. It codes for CASSQARGGRHGYTF.

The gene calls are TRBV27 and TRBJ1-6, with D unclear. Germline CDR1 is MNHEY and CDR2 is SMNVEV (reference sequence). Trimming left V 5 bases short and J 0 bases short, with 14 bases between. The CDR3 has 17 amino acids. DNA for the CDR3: TGTGCCAGCAGTCCCGGTTTACGAAGCTCCTATAATTCACCCCTCCACTTT. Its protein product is CASSPGLRSSYNSPLHF.

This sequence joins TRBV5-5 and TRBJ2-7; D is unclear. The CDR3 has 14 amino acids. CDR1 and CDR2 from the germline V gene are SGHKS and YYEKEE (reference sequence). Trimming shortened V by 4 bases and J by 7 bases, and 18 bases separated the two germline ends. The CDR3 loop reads CASSLWSPTKEQYF. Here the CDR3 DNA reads TGTGCCAGCAGCCTGTGGTCGCCTACGAAAGAGCAGTACTTC. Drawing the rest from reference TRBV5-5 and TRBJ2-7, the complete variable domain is DAGVTQSPTHLIKTRGQQVTLRCSPISGHKSVSWYQQVLGQGPQFIFQYYEKEERGRGNFPDRFSARQFPNYSSELNVNALLLGDSALYLCASSLWSPTKEQYFGPGTRLTVT.

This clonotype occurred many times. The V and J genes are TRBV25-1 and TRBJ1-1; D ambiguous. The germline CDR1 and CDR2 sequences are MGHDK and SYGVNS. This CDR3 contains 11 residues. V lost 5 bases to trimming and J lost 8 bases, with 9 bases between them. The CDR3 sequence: CASSTPTEAFF. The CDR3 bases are TGTGCCAGCAGTACCCCAACCGAAGCTTTCTTT.

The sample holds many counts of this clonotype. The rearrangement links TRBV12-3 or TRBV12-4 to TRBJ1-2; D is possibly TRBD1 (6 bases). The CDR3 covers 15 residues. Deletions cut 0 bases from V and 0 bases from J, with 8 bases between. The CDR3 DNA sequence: TGTGCCAGCAGTTTAGCTCGGACAGCTAACTATGGCTACACCTTC. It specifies CASSLARTANYGYTF.

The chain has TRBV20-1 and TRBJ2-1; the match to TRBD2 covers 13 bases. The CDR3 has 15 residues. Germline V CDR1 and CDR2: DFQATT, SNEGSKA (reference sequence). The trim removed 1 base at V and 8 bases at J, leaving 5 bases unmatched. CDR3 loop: CSARAGLAGVDEQFF. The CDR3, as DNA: TGCAGTGCTAGAGCCGGACTAGCGGGGGTAGATGAGCAGTTCTTC.

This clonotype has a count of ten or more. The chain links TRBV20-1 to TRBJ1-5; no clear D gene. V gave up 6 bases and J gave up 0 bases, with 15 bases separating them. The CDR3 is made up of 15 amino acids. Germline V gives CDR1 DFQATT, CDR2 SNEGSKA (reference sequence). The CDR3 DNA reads TGCAGTGCCAGTGGTGTGGGATATAGCAATCAGCCCCAGCATTTT. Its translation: CSASGVGYSNQPQHF.

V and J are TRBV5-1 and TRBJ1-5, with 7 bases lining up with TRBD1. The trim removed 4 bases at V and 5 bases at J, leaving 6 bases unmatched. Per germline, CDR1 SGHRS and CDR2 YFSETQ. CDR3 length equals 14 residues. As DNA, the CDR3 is TGCGCCAGCAGCCCCACAGGGGTTGATCAGCCCCAGCATTTT. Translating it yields CASSPTGVDQPQHF.

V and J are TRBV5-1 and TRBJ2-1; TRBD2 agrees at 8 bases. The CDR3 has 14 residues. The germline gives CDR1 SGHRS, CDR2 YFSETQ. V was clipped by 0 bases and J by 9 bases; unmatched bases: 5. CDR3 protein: CASSLAGTSGEQFF. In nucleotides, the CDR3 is TGCGCCAGCAGCTTGGCGGGGACTAGTGGTGAGCAGTTCTTC.

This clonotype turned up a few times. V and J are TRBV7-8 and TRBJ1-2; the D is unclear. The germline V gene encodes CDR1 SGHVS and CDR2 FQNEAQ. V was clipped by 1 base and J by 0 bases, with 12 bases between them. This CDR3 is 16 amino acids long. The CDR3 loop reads CASSLDGLRSNYGYTF. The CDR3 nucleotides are TGTGCCAGCAGCTTAGATGGGCTGCGTTCTAACTATGGCTACACCTTC.

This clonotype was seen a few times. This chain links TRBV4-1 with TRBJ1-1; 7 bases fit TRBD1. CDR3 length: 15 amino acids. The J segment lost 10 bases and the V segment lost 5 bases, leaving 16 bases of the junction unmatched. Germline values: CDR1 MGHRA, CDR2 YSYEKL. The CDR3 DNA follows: TGCGCCAGCAGCAAAGGCCCGGGGACAGTCAGTGGAGCTTTCTTT. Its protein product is CASSKGPGTVSGAFF.

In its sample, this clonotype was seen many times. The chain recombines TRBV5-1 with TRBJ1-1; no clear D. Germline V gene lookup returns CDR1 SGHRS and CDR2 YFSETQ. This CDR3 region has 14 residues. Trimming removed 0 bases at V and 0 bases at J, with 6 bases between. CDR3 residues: CASSLVGMNTEAFF. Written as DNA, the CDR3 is TGCGCCAGCAGCTTGGTGGGGATGAACACTGAAGCTTTCTTT.

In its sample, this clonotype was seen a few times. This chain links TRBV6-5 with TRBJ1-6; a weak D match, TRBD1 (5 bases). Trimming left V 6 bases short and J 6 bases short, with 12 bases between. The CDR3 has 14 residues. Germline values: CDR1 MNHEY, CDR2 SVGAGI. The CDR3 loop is CASSSGRPNSPLHF. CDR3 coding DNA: TGTGCCAGCAGCTCGGGACGTCCTAATTCACCCCTCCACTTT.

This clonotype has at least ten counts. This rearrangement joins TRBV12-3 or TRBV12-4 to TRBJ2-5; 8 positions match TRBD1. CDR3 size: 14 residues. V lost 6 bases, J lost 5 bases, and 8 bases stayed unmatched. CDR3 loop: CASSASGGIETQYF. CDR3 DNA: TGTGCCAGCAGCGCCTCAGGGGGCATTGAGACCCAGTACTTC.

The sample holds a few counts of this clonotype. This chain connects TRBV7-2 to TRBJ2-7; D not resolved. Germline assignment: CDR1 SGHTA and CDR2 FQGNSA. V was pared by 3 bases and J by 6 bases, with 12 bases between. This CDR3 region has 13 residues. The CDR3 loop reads CASSFSSLGEQYV. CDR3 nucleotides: TGTGCCAGCAGCTTTTCATCGCTGGGCGAGCAGTACGTC.

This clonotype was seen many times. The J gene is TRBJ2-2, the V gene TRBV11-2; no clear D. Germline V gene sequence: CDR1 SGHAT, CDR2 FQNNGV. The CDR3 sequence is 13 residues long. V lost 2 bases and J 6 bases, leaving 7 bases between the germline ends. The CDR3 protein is CASSLMGSGELFF. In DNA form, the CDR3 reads TGTGCCAGCAGCTTAATGGGATCCGGGGAGCTGTTTTTT.

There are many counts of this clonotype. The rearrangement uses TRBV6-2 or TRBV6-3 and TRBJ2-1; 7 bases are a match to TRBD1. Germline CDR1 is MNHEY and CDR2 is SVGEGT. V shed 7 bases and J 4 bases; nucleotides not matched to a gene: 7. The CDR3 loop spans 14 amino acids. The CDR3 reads CASKTGTEYNEQFF. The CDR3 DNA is TGTGCCAGCAAAACCGGGACAGAGTACAATGAGCAGTTCTTC.

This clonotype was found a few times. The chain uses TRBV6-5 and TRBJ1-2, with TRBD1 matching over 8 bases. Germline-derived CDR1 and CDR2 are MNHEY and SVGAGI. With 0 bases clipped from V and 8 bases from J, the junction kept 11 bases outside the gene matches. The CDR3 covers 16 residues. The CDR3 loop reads CASSYSRQGFSGGYTF. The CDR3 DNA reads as TGTGCCAGCAGTTACTCGAGACAGGGGTTCTCTGGAGGCTACACCTTC.

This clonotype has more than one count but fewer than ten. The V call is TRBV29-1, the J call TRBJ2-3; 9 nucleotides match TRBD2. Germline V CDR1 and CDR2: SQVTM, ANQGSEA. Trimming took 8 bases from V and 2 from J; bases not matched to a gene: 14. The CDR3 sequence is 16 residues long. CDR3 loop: CSLHDFSGGLTDTQYF. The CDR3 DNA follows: TGCAGCTTACACGATTTTAGCGGGGGCCTCACAGATACGCAGTATTTT.

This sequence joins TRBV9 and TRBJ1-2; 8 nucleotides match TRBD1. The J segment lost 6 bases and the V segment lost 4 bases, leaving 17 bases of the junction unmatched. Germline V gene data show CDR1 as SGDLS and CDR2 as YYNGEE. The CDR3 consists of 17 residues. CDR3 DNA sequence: TGTGCCAGCAGCACTGGACAGGGAAGGGGATTGGTGAATGGCTACACCTTC. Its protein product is CASSTGQGRGLVNGYTF.

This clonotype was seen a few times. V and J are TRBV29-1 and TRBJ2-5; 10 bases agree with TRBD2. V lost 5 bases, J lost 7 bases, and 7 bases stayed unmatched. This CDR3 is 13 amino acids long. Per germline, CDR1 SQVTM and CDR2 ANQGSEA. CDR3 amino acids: CSVRLAGGGTQYF. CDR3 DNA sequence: TGCAGCGTTCGGTTAGCGGGGGGAGGGACCCAGTACTTC.

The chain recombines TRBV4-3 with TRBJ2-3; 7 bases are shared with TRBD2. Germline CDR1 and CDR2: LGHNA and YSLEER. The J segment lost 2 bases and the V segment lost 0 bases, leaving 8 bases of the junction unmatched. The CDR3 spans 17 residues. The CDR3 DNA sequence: TGCGCCAGCAGCCAAGAAGCCGAGCGGGGATACACAGATACGCAGTATTTT. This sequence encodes CASSQEAERGYTDTQYF.

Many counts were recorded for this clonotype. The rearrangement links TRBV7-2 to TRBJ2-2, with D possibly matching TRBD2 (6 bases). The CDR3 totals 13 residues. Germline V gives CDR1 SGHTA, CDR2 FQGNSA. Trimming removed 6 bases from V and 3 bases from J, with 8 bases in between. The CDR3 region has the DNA TGTGCCAGCAGGAGGGACTACACCGGGGAGCTGTTTTTT. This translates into CASRRDYTGELFF.

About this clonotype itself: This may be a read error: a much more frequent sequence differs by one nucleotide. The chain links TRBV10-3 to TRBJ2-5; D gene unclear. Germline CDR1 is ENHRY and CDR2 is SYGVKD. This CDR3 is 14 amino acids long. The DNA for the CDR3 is TGTGCCATCAGTGAGGGCAGGAAAGAAGAGACCCAGCACTTC. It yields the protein CAISEGRKEETQHF.

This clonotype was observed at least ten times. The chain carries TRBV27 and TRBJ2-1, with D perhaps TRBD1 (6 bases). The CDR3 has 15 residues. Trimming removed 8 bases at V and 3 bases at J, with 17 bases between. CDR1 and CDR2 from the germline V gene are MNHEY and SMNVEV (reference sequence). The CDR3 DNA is TGTGCCAGCGGAACCTACAGGGTTTTCTACAATGAGCAGTTCTTC. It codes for CASGTYRVFYNEQFF.

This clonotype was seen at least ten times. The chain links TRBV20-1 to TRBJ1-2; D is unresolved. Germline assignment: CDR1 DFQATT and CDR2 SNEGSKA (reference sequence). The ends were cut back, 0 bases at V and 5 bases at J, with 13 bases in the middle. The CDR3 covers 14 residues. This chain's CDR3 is CSARDIGTSYGYTF. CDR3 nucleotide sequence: TGCAGTGCTAGAGATATCGGAACTAGTTATGGCTACACCTTC.

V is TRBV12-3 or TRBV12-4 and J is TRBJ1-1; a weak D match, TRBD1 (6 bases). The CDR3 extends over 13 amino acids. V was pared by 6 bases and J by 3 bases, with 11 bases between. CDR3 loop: CASRTGTYTEAFF. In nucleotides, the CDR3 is TGTGCCAGCAGAACTGGGACATACACTGAAGCTTTCTTT.